This record looks at one T cell receptor beta chain sequence and its context. No antigen is known for it. The sample comes from a study of T cells in localized non-small cell lung cancer. Whole-study findings and limits: Researchers found a median around 57 of the top 100 tumor clones in adjacent lung.

The length of the CDR3 is 17 residues. V dropped 0 bases and J dropped 4; count of bases not matched to a gene: 4. Germline CDR1 reads LGHNA; CDR2 reads YNFKEQ. Method: immunoSEQ multiplex PCR; TCRdb's copy keeps in-frame clones and lacks some. This table has about 77,000 clones, roughly 91% appearing once. The V gene is TRBV4-2, the J gene TRBJ2-3, with 13 bases that match TRBD2. This sequence originates from a woman between 40 and 69 years old with stage I squamous cell lung carcinoma. The material sequenced was peripheral blood, taken before any cancer treatment. The CDR3 DNA is TGTGCCAGCAGCCAAGAAGTACTAGCGGGGGGGTCAGATACGCAGTATTTT. It specifies CASSQEVLAGGSDTQYF.